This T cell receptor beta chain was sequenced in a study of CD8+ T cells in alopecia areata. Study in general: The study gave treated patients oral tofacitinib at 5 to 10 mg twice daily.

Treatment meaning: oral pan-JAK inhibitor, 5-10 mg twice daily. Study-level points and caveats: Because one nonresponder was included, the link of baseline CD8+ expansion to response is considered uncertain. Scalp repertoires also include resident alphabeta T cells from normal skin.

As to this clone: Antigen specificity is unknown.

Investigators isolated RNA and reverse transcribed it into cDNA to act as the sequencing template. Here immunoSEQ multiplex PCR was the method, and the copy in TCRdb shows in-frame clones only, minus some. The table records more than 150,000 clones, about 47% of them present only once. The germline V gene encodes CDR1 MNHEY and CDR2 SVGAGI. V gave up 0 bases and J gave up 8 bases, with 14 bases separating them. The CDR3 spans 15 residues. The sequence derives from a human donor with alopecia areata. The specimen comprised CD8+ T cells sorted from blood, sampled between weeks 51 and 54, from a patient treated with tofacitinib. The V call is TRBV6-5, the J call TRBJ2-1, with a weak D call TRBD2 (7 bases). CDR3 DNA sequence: TGTGCCAGCAGTTACTCGGGGGGGGGCTCCGATGAGCAGTTCTTC. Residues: CASSYSGGGSDEQFF.